This T cell receptor beta chain was identified in a study of shared clonotypes between healthy human individuals (dated by TCRdb to 2020 to 2022). Notes on the research overall: A couple of women and a few men aged 18 to 49 years were included in the cohort. For each donor, CD4 naive and CD4 memory were each run on three plates, CD8 naive on two plates, and CD8 memory on one plate. Between about 0.9 and 8.9 billion PBMCs per donor were obtained by leukapheresis. To estimate repertoire size and how much clonotype sharing occurs between individuals, the study deeply sequenced the blood TCR repertoires of several healthy adults. To increase sequencing depth and limit assay-specific biases, different laboratories used diverse techniques to prepare libraries and sequence TCR repertoires. Study-wide findings and limitations: Sampling was restricted to blood, and TCR repertoires in tissues likely differ from the TCR repertoires found in blood. Across a few donors, about 5.2% of naive CD4, approximately 3.5% of naive CD8, under 2.5% of memory CD4, and about 0.44% of memory CD8 clonotypes were shared. Pairwise subsampling indicated that sequencing depth was expected to affect the degree of clonotype sharing among donors. Compared with non-shared clonotypes, clonotypes shared by all four sorted-subset donors had higher generation probabilities. Rarefaction of sorted-subset datasets indicated incomplete sequencing despite the large sequencing depth. Larger estimated clonotype richness was generally found for naive subsets than for memory subsets. The small number of donors limited the genetic and exposure-history diversity represented.

Using the deep immunoSEQ assay, TCR CDR3 regions were amplified from genomic DNA by multiplex PCR. Genomic DNA extracted from each cell subset was distributed evenly over all wells of several immunoSEQ 96-well plates, and each plate served as one replicate. For sorted subsets, approximately 200 ng of genomic DNA, equivalent to roughly 33,000 T cell genomes, went into each replicate PCR. Purified libraries were measured with a Qubit 3.0 fluorometer, size-checked on a Bioanalyzer 2100, and measured again with the KAPA Library Quantification kit. A separate single-read 150-cycle Illumina NextSeq 550 flow cell was used to sequence each immunoSEQ 96-well plate. Turning to the authors' computational methods: Because the immunoSEQ output included only junctional sequences and no quality scores, the filtering could not be the same as the filtering used for full-length reads. Sequences were annotated with PyIR, a Python wrapper for IgBLAST v1.9, using IMGT germline references to assign V/J genes and CDR3. Any read was removed if the V/J assignment was weak (E-value above 1e-6), the CDR3 was missing, or the read contained stop codons, out-of-frame junctions, or ambiguous translated residues. V3J clonotypes were defined as sequences sharing an identical inferred V gene, J gene, and CDR3 amino acid sequence. Percentage overlap between repertoires was computed as shared unique clonotypes divided by the size of the smaller repertoire. Three approaches were used to assess repertoire richness: RTK rarefaction, the Chao1 estimator, and Recon v2.1 estimates of unobserved clonotypes. OLGA was used to compute generation probabilities for all TCRbeta clonotypes that the gDNA method yielded from a few donors. TCRdb retrieved this table from immuneACCESS and kept in-frame rearrangements only. Not all clones are present; in checked studies, unresolved V genes account for under half, and no reason is known for the remainder. The V and J calls and clone size are taken from that table; D and trimming were inferred from the DNA. The sample table records a few hundred thousand clones; around four fifths of these occur just once. The top ten clonotypes cover around 9.3% of the sample.

Trimming costs V 1 base and J 4 bases, and their ends lie 15 bases apart. Reading the germline V gene gives CDR1 SGDLS and CDR2 YYNGEE. The CDR3 goes from the cysteine to the phenylalanine over 16 residues. The read is trimmed to its CDR3 DNA, 48 bases read in frame from base 1. The donors were healthy, HIV-negative adults with no recently reported acute infections or vaccinations. Every donor was a Caucasian adult living in Nashville, Tennessee, USA. CD4+ T cells were enriched through magnetic negative selection, after which naive cells were positively selected on CD45RA and the remaining negative fraction served as the memory subset. Blood was collected by leukapheresis, and PBMCs were isolated by Ficoll-Histopaque density gradient centrifugation and then cryopreserved in liquid nitrogen vapor phase. Analytical flow cytometry was used to check the purity and quantity of each magnetically sorted T cell population. Genomic DNA was isolated from every sorted fraction and measured by UV absorbance on a Nanodrop 2000c.

On this clone itself: The target of this receptor is not known. It has no much larger one-base neighbor in the sample; base qualities were not kept.

The receptor comes from a young man in good health. The sequenced material came from memory CD4+ T cells sorted from blood. The label giving this sample's cell subset or site can be read as: CD45RA-negative fraction. This sequence uses TRBV9 and TRBJ2-1; the D gene is perhaps TRBD1 or TRBD2, each of them matching over 5 bases. The DNA is TGTGCCAGCAGCGTAACCAATGCTGGGGGTTACAATGAGCAGTTCTTC. It translates as CASSVTNAGGYNEQFF.